These 24 T cell receptor beta chains share one sample of origin, sequenced in a study of T cell changes during pregnancy in multiple sclerosis. Clones were read by immunoSEQ multiplex PCR, and TCRdb kept only the in-frame ones, dropping some. The sample lists tens of thousands of clones, over 90% occurring once. The source was peripheral blood, collected in the third trimester of pregnancy. These receptors were taken from a female donor with multiple sclerosis, enrolled in a pregnancy study.

V usage is TRBV28 and J usage is TRBJ2-4, with 8 nucleotides matching TRBD2. The J segment lost 14 bases and the V segment lost 3 bases, leaving 9 bases of the junction unmatched. Germline lookup yields CDR1 MDHEN and CDR2 SYDVKM. The CDR3 length is 13 residues. CDR3 nucleotides: TGTGCCAGCAGTTTGGGAGCGGGAGCATGGGAGTACTTC. Protein sequence: CASSLGAGAWEYF.

The chain employs TRBV5-1 and TRBJ2-7; 7 nucleotides align to TRBD2. The J segment lost 6 bases and the V segment lost 1 base, leaving 10 bases of the junction unmatched. Germline CDR1 is SGHRS and CDR2 is YFSETQ. The CDR3 covers 15 residues. CDR3 sequence reads: CASSLSTGREREQYF. The CDR3 DNA sequence: TGCGCCAGCAGCTTGAGTACGGGGAGGGAGCGCGAGCAGTACTTC.

The V call is TRBV2, the J call TRBJ2-7; 9 bases map to TRBD1. CDR3 length equals 14 residues. Germline-derived CDR1 and CDR2 are SNHLY and FYNNEI. The ends lost 6 bases at V and 2 bases at J; junction bases unmatched: 5. The CDR3 nucleotides read TGTGCCAGCAGGATGGGACAGGGAGCCTACGAGCAGTACTTC. Protein product: CASRMGQGAYEQYF.

V gene TRBV5-1 combines with J gene TRBJ1-5; the D gene is possibly TRBD1 (6 bases). The germline V gene encodes CDR1 SGHRS and CDR2 YFSETQ. Trimming shortened V by 1 base and J by 5 bases, and 10 bases separated the two germline ends. The CDR3 length is 14 residues. The CDR3 loop reads CASSLSTGDQPQHF. CDR3 bases: TGCGCCAGCAGCTTGTCGACAGGCGATCAGCCCCAGCATTTT.

The chain joins TRBV7-2 to TRBJ1-1, with 11 positions matching TRBD1. The trim removed 1 base at V and 8 bases at J, leaving 12 bases unmatched. CDR3 length: 17 residues. The germline V gene encodes CDR1 SGHTA and CDR2 FQGNSA. CDR3 in DNA: TGTGCCAGCAGCTTAGTGGGACAGGGGGATTGGGCTGGAGAAGCTTTCTTT. Translation gives CASSLVGQGDWAGEAFF.

This sequence joins TRBV7-9 and TRBJ2-7, with TRBD2 as a possible D gene (6 bases). Germline V gene data show CDR1 as SEHNR and CDR2 as FQNEAQ (reference sequence). The V end was cut by 8 bases, the J end by 3 bases, with 14 bases between. This CDR3 is built from 13 residues. The CDR3 is CASGSGLSYEQYF. CDR3 bases: TGTGCCAGCGGTTCGGGACTGAGCTACGAGCAGTACTTC.

This clone was seen once. The V and J genes are TRBV28 and TRBJ2-7, with D perhaps TRBD2 (6 bases). V was pared by 5 bases and J by 3 bases, with 14 bases between. The CDR3 has 14 amino acids. Per the germline V gene, CDR1 is MDHEN and CDR2 is SYDVKM. The CDR3 DNA reads as TGTGCCAGCAGTCCGGGTACGGGGGTCTACGAGCAGTACTTC. As protein: CASSPGTGVYEQYF.

J is TRBJ1-4 and V is TRBV19, with a tentative D call TRBD1 (5 bases). CDR1 LNHDA and CDR2 SQIVND come from the germline V gene (reference sequence). Deletions cut 3 bases from V and 0 bases from J, with 11 bases between. CDR3 length equals 16 residues. The CDR3 reads CASSIAGTATNEKLFF. The CDR3 coding sequence is TGTGCCAGTAGTATCGCAGGGACTGCAACTAATGAAAAACTGTTTTTT.

The rearrangement joins TRBV7-2 to TRBJ2-2; 9 bases fit TRBD1. Trimming cost V 5 bases and J 5 bases; bases outside gene matches: 6. Germline V lookup: CDR1 SGHTA, CDR2 FQGNSA. This CDR3 has 15 amino acids. As DNA, the CDR3 is TGTGCCAGCAGCGGGAGACAGGGGGTGACCGGGGAGCTGTTTTTT. Amino acids: CASSGRQGVTGELFF.

This clone was detected once. The chain is built from TRBV11-2 and TRBJ2-7; possible D gene TRBD2, 6 bases. Trimming removed 5 bases at V and 3 bases at J, with 14 bases between. Germline V gives CDR1 SGHAT, CDR2 FQNNGV. CDR3 length: 14 residues. The CDR3 DNA reads TGTGCCAGCAGCCCGCAGGACTACCACTACGAGCAGTACTTC. Its protein is CASSPQDYHYEQYF.

The chain couples TRBV7-9 to TRBJ2-7; 7 positions match TRBD1. The ends lost 5 bases at V and 2 bases at J; junction bases unmatched: 6. The CDR3 is made up of 14 amino acids. Germline-derived CDR1 and CDR2 are SEHNR and FQNEAQ (reference sequence). CDR3 in DNA: TGTGCCAGCAGCGACAACAGGGGCGCCTACGAGCAGTACTTC. It yields the protein CASSDNRGAYEQYF.

The chain is built from TRBV2 and TRBJ2-2, with 8 bases aligning to TRBD1. The germline CDR1 and CDR2 sequences are SNHLY and FYNNEI. V shed 6 bases and J 2 bases; nucleotides not matched to a gene: 8. The CDR3 contains 16 residues. The CDR3: CASRAGDRTNTGELFF. In DNA, the CDR3 is TGTGCCAGCAGGGCCGGGGACAGGACAAACACCGGGGAGCTGTTTTTT.

The chain links TRBV7-9 to TRBJ2-2; the D gene is possibly TRBD2 (5 bases). Trimming took 4 bases from V and 3 from J, leaving 15 bases between them. The germline CDR1 and CDR2 sequences are SEHNR and FQNEAQ (reference sequence). This CDR3 contains 16 residues. CDR3 sequence reads: CASSSGSGFYTGELFF. The CDR3 region has the DNA TGTGCCAGCAGCTCCGGATCGGGGTTTTACACCGGGGAGCTGTTTTTT.

V gene TRBV7-6 combines with J gene TRBJ2-5; perhaps TRBD1 as D (7 bases). The CDR3 is 17 residues long. Germline CDR1 reads SGHVS; CDR2 reads FNYEAQ. V was pared by 5 bases and J by 2 bases, with 21 bases between. The CDR3 DNA sequence: TGTGCCAGCAGCCCCGCCCAGGGGGGCGGATTTCAAGAGACCCAGTACTTC. This gives the protein CASSPAQGGGFQETQYF.

The chain carries TRBV2 and TRBJ2-1; TRBD1 might be the D (6 bases). V lost 7 bases and J 5 bases, leaving 12 bases between the germline ends. The CDR3 is 13 residues long. CDR1 and CDR2 from the germline V gene are SNHLY and FYNNEI. CDR3 protein: CASKGVRDNEQFF. The CDR3 DNA reads TGTGCCAGCAAGGGGGTCCGGGACAATGAGCAGTTCTTC.

The CDR3, as DNA: TGCAGCTACTATCAACCCGGGTTCACAGATACGCAGTATTTT. This sequence encodes CSYYQPGFTDTQYF. This rearrangement joins TRBV29-1 to TRBJ2-3; D ambiguous. Germline CDR1 reads SQVTM; CDR2 reads ANQGSEA. The V end lost 8 bases, the J end lost 2 bases, and 17 bases lay between the germline ends. This CDR3 contains 14 residues.

With regard to this clone: One end of the junction varies from germline; a read error may be responsible. The chain joins TRBV15 to TRBJ1-1, with D perhaps TRBD1 (5 bases). CDR1 is LNHNV and CDR2 is YYDKDF in the germline V gene (reference sequence). The CDR3 runs to 16 residues. The CDR3 sequence: CATSGDFSQGLTEAFF. The DNA for the CDR3 is TGTGCCACCAGCGGAGATTTCAGCCAGGGCCTCACTGAAGCTTTCTTT.

The genes are TRBV11-2 and TRBJ2-7, with 10 bases aligning to TRBD1. This CDR3 region has 19 residues. Germline CDR1 is SGHAT and CDR2 is FQNNGV. Germline trimming cut 5 bases from V and 2 bases from J; bases unmatched to any gene: 18. CDR3: CASSPPRGQGLSGTYEQYF. CDR3 DNA: TGTGCCAGCAGCCCACCGAGGGGACAGGGGTTATCGGGGACCTACGAGCAGTACTTC.

The genes are TRBV19 and TRBJ1-5, with D unresolved. The V gene's germline CDR1 is LNHDA and CDR2 SQIVND (reference sequence). The CDR3 covers 12 residues. CDR3 residues: CPSPGSNQPQHF. CDR3 coding DNA: TGTCCCTCTCCCGGGAGCAATCAGCCCCAGCATTTT.

This clone was found a few times. J is TRBJ2-1 and V is TRBV4-3; D gene ambiguous. V gave up 1 base and J gave up 6 bases, with 10 bases separating them. CDR1 and CDR2 (germline): LGHNA, YSLEER. There are 14 residues in the CDR3. The CDR3 sequence is CASSQGVLRNEQFF. The CDR3 DNA follows: TGCGCCAGCAGCCAAGGGGTACTACGCAATGAGCAGTTCTTC.

This clone has just a few counts. The chain employs TRBV11-2 and TRBJ1-1; D is possibly TRBD1 (6 bases). Germline values: CDR1 SGHAT, CDR2 FQNNGV. The CDR3 extends over 13 amino acids. The V end lost 2 bases, the J end lost 5 bases, and 9 bases lay between the germline ends. The CDR3 loop reads CASSLQQGTEAFF. CDR3 sequence (DNA): TGTGCCAGCAGCTTACAGCAGGGGACTGAAGCTTTCTTT.

The genes are TRBV27 and TRBJ1-2, with 7 bases lining up with TRBD1. V was pared by 4 bases and J by 4 bases, with 3 bases of the junction left unmatched. Looked up from germline, CDR1 is MNHEY and CDR2 is SMNVEV (reference sequence). This CDR3 spans 13 amino acids. The CDR3 sequence is CASSSSGGYGYTF. The CDR3 nucleotides are TGTGCCAGCAGTTCCTCAGGGGGCTATGGCTACACCTTC.

V and J are TRBV4-1 and TRBJ2-7; 9 bases map to TRBD2. The CDR3 runs to 14 residues. Losses at the gene ends were 4 bases for V and 3 bases for J; bases not matched to a gene: 4. CDR1 is MGHRA, CDR2 YSYEKL, per germline. In DNA, the CDR3 is TGCGCCAGCAGCCTTAGCGGGAGTGTCTACGAGCAGTACTTC. Translating it yields CASSLSGSVYEQYF.

The J gene is TRBJ1-2, the V gene TRBV5-6; D is possibly TRBD1 (5 bases). Germline V gene sequence: CDR1 SGHDT, CDR2 YYEEEE. V shed 5 bases and J shed 3 bases, with 14 bases lying between them. The CDR3 is made up of 14 amino acids. CDR3 DNA sequence: TGTGCCAGCAGAAATCAGGGTTGGGACTATGGCTACACCTTC. Translated, it gives CASRNQGWDYGYTF.